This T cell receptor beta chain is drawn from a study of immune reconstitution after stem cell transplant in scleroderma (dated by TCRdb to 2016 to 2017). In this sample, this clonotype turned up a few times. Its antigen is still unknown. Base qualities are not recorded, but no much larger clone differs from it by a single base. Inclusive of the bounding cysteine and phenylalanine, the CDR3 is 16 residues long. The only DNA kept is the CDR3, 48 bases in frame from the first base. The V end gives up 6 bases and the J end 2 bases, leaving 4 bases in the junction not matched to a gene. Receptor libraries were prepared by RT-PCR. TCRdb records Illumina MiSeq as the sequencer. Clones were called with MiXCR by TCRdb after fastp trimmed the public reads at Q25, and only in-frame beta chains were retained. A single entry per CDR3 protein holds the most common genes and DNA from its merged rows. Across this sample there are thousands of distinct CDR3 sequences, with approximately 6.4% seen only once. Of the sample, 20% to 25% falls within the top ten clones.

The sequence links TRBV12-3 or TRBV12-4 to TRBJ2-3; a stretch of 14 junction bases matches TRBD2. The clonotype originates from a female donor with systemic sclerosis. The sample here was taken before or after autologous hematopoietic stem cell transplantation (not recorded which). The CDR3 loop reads CASSVTSGGATDTQYF. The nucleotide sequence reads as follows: TGTGCCAGCAGCGTGACTAGCGGGGGGGCCACAGATACGCAGTATTTT.